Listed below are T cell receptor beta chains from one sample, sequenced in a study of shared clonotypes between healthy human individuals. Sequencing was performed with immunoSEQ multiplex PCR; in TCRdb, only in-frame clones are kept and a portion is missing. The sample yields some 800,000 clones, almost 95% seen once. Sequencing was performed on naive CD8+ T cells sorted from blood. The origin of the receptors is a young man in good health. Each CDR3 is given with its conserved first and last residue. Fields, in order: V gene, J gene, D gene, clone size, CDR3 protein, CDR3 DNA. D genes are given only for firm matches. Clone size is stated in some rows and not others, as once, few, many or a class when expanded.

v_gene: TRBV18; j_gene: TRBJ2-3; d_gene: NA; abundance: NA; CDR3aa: CASSPRPSQRTDTQYF; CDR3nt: TGTGCCAGCTCACCCCGGCCTAGCCAACGCACAGATACGCAGTATTTT
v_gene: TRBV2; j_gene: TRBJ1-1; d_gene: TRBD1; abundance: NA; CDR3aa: CASMTGGRWGIF; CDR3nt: TGTGCCAGCATGACAGGGGGCAGATGGGGAATCTTT
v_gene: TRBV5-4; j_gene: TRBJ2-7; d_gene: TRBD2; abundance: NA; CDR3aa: CASSLLSSGSYEQYF; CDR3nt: TGTGCCAGCAGCTTGTTGTCTAGCGGATCCTACGAGCAGTACTTC
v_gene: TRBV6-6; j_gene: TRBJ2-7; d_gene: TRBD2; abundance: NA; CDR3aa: CASSYSKSSGRASSYF; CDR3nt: TGTGCCAGCAGTTACTCGAAGTCTAGCGGGAGGGCCTCATCCTACTTC
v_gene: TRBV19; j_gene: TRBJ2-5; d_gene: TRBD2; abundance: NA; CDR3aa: CASSIYGEGSQETQYF; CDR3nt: TGTGCCAGTAGTATCTACGGGGAGGGATCCCAAGAGACCCAGTACTTC
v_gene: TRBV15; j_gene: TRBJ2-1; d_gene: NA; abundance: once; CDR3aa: CATSRVGQGSYNEQFF; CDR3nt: TGTGCCACCAGCAGAGTAGGGCAGGGCTCCTACAATGAGCAGTTCTTC
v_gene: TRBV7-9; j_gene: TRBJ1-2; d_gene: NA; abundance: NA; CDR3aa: CASSLGDGTYGYTF; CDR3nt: TGTGCCAGCAGCTTGGGGGACGGGACCTATGGCTACACCTTC
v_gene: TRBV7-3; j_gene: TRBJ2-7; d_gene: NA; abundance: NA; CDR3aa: CASSLTYGYEQYF; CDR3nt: TGTGCCAGCAGCTTAACGTATGGCTACGAGCAGTACTTC
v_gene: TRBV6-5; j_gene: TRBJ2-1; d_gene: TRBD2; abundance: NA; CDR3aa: CASSPGLAGPNEQFF; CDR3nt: TGTGCCAGCAGCCCGGGACTAGCGGGCCCGAATGAGCAGTTCTTC
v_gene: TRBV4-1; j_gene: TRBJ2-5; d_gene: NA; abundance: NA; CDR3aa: CASSQVAMTGETQYF; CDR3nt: TGCGCCAGCAGCCAAGTTGCTATGACGGGAGAGACCCAGTACTTC
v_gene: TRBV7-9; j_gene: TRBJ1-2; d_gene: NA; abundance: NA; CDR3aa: CASSLFRRESYGYTF; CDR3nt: TGTGCCAGCAGCTTATTCCGACGGGAATCCTATGGCTACACCTTC
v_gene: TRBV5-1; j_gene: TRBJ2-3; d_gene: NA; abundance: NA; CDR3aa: CASSWLGTTDTQYF; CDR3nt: TGCGCCAGCAGCTGGCTCGGGACCACAGATACGCAGTATTTT
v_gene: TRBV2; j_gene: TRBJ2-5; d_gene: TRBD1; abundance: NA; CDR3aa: CASSPRDRGRGQETQYF; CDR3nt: TGTGCCAGCAGTCCCCGGGACAGGGGGCGCGGACAAGAGACCCAGTACTTC
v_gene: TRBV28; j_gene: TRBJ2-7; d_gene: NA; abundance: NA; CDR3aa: CASSIRQSYEQYF; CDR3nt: TGTGCCAGCAGTATCCGACAGTCCTACGAGCAGTACTTC
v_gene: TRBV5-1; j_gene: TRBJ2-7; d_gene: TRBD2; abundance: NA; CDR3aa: CASSLALGLAFYEQYF; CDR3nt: TGCGCCAGCAGCCTCGCCCTGGGACTAGCGTTCTACGAGCAGTACTTC
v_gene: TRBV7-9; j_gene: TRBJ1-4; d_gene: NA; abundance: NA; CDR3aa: CASSLALRGAANEKLFF; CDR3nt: TGTGCCAGCAGCTTAGCATTGCGGGGGGCAGCTAATGAAAAACTGTTTTTT
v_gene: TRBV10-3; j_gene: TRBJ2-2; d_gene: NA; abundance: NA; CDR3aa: CAITPTKPGRSYTGELFF; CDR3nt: TGTGCCATCACCCCTACTAAACCGGGTCGATCATACACCGGGGAGCTGTTTTTT
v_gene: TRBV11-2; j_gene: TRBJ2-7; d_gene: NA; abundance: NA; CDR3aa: CASSFGGSYEQYF; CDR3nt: TGTGCCAGCTCTTTCGGCGGCTCCTACGAGCAGTACTTC
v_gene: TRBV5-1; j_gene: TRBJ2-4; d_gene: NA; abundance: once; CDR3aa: CASSLSGLERLNIQYF; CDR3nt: TGCGCCAGCAGCTTGTCGGGGTTAGAGCGGCTAAACATTCAGTACTTC
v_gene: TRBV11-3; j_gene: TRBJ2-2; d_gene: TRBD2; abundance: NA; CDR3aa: CASSFSGTANTGELFF; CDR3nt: TGTGCCAGCAGCTTTAGCGGGACGGCGAACACCGGGGAGCTGTTTTTT
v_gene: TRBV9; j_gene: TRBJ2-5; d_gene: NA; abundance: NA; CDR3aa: CASSVERWGQETQYF; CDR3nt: TGTGCCAGCAGCGTAGAACGCTGGGGGCAAGAGACCCAGTACTTC
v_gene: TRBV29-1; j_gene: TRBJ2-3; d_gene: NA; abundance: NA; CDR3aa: CSVAEMSDTDTQYF; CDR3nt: TGCAGCGTGGCGGAAATGTCGGACACAGATACGCAGTATTTT
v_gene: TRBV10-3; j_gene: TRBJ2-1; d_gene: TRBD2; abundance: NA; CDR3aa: CAISAGGDFNEQFF; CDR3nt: TGTGCCATCAGTGCGGGGGGAGACTTCAATGAGCAGTTCTTC
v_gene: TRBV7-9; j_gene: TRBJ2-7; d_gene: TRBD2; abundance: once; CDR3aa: CASVEGTTYEQYF; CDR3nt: TGTGCCAGCGTAGAGGGGACTACCTACGAGCAGTACTTC
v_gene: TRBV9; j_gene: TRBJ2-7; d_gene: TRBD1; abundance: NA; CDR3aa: CASSSHKGGTGNSYEQYF; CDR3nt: TGTGCCAGCAGCTCCCACAAGGGCGGGACAGGGAACTCCTACGAGCAGTACTTC
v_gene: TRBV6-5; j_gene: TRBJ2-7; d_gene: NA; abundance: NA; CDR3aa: CASIGQTYEQYF; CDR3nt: TGTGCCAGCATCGGACAAACCTACGAGCAGTACTTC
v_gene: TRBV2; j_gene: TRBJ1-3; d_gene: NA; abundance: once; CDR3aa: CASSQNTIYF; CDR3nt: TGTGCCAGCAGTCAAAACACCATATATTTT
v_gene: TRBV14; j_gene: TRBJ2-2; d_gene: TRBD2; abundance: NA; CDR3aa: CASSQDGLAGVGSTGELFF; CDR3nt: TGTGCCAGCAGCCAAGATGGGCTAGCGGGAGTGGGTAGCACCGGGGAGCTGTTTTTT
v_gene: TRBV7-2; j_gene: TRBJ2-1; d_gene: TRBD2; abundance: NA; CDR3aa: CASSLVAGVPNEQFF; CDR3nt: TGTGCCAGCAGCTTGGTAGCGGGAGTACCCAATGAGCAGTTCTTC
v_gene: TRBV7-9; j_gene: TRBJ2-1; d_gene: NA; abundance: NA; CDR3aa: CASSLVVLTTSPHNEQFF; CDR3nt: TGTGCCAGCAGCTTAGTCGTTTTGACCACTAGCCCCCACAATGAGCAGTTCTTC
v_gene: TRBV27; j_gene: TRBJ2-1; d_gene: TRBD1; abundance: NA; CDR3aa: CASGQGAYNEQFF; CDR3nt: TGTGCCAGCGGGCAGGGGGCGTACAATGAGCAGTTCTTC
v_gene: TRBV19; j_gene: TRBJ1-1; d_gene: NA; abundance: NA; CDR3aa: CAVRGGLGTEAFF; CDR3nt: TGTGCCGTCAGGGGAGGTTTGGGCACTGAAGCTTTCTTT
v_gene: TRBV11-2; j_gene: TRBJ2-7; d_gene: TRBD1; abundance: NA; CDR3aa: CASSSWTGLVYEQYF; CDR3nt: TGTGCCAGCAGCTCCTGGACAGGCTTAGTCTACGAGCAGTACTTC
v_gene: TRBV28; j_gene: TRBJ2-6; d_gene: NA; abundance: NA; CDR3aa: CASSLSGANVLTF; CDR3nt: TGTGCCAGCAGTTTATCTGGGGCCAACGTCCTGACTTTC
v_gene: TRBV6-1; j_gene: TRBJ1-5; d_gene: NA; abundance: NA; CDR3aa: CASSGARADYSNQPQHF; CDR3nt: TGTGCCAGCAGTGGGGCCAGGGCGGACTATAGCAATCAGCCCCAGCATTTT
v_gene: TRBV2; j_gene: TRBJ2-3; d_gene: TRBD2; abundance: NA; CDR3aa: CASSAPGLAGGDTQYF; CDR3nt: TGTGCCAGCAGTGCACCGGGACTAGCGGGAGGAGATACGCAGTATTTT
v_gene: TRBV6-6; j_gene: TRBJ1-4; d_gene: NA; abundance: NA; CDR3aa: CASSGSLTNEKLFF; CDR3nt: TGTGCCAGCAGTGGATCCCTTACTAATGAAAAACTGTTTTTT
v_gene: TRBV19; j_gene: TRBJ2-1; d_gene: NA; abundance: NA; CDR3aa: CASNGIQAGNEQFF; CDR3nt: TGTGCCAGTAATGGAATTCAGGCAGGGAATGAGCAGTTCTTC
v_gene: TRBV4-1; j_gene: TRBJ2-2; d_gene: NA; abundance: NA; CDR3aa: CASSYSFLGELFF; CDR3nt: TGCGCCAGCAGCTACAGCTTTCTCGGGGAGCTGTTTTTT
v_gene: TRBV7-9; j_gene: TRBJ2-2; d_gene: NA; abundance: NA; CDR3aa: CASNPPSADTGELFF; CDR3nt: TGTGCCAGCAACCCCCCCTCGGCGGACACCGGGGAGCTGTTTTTT
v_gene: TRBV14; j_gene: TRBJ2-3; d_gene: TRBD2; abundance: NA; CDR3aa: CASSQTASGRRSTDTQYF; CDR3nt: TGTGCCAGCAGCCAGACAGCTAGCGGGAGAAGGTCGACAGATACGCAGTATTTT
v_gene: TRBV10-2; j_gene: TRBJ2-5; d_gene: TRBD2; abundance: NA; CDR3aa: CASSDPGLFSETQYF; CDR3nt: TGCGCCAGCAGTGACCCGGGACTATTTTCGGAGACCCAGTACTTC
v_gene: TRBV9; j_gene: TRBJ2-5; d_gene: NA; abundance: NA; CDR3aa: CASSPGGGAQETQYF; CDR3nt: TGTGCCAGCAGCCCAGGAGGAGGCGCCCAAGAGACCCAGTACTTC
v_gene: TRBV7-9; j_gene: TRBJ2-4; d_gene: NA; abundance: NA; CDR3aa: CASSSGLGVDKNIQYF; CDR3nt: TGTGCCAGCAGCTCCGGGCTGGGGGTGGACAAAAACATTCAGTACTTC
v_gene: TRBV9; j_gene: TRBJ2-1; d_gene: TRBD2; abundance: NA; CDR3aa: CASSVTGAGGPPAGDEQFF; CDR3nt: TGTGCCAGCAGCGTAACTGGAGCGGGAGGGCCCCCCGCAGGGGATGAGCAGTTCTTC
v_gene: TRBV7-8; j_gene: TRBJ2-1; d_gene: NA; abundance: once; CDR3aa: CASSLAPGEYNEQFF; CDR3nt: TGTGCCAGCAGCTTAGCTCCCGGGGAGTACAATGAGCAGTTCTTC
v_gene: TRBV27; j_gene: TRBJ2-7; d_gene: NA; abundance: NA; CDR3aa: CASSIIRDGNYEQYF; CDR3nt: TGTGCCAGCAGTATCATCCGGGACGGGAACTACGAGCAGTACTTC
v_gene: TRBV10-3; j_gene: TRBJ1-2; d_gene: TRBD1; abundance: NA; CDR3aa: CAITQGLINYGYTF; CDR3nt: TGTGCCATTACACAGGGGCTAATTAACTATGGCTACACCTTC
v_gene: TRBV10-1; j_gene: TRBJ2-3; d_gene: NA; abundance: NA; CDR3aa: CASSEAGAGDTQYF; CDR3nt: TGCGCCAGCAGCGAGGCCGGGGCGGGAGATACGCAGTATTTT
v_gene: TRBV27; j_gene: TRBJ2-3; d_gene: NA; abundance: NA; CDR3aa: CASSYPLDTQYF; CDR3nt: TGTGCCAGCAGTTACCCCTTAGATACGCAGTATTTT
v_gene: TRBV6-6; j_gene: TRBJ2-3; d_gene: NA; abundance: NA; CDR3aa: CASSYSGLGTDTQYF; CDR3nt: TGTGCCAGCAGTTACTCTGGGCTAGGTACAGATACGCAGTATTTT